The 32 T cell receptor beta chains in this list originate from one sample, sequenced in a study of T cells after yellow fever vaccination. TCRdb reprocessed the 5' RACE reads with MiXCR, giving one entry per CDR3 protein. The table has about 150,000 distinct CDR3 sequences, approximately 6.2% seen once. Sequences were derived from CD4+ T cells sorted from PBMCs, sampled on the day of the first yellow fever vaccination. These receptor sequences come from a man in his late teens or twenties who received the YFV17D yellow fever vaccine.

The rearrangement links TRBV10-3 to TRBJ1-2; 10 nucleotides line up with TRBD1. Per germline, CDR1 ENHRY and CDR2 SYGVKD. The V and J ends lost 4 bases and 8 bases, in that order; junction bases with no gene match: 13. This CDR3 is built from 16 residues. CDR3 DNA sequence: TGTGCCATCAGTGGAGGAGAGACAGGGGGCTCGGAGGGCTACACCTTC. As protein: CAISGGETGGSEGYTF.

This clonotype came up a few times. The CDR3 is CASSFINEQYF. The CDR3 DNA reads TGTGCCAGCAGCTTTATCAACGAGCAGTACTTC. The chain combines TRBV5-4 with TRBJ2-7; no reliable D call. The CDR3 is 11 residues long. V shed 2 bases and J shed 5 bases, with 5 bases lying between them. The V gene's germline CDR1 is SGHNT and CDR2 YYREEE (reference sequence).

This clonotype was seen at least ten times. CDR3 sequence reads: CSVADFHQPQHF. For the CDR3, the DNA is TGCAGCGTTGCGGACTTCCATCAGCCCCAGCATTTT. The V gene is TRBV29-1, the J gene TRBJ1-5; D is ambiguous. The germline V gene has CDR1 SQVTM and CDR2 ANQGSEA. This CDR3 has 12 amino acids. The ends were cut back, 4 bases at V and 5 bases at J, with 9 bases in the middle.

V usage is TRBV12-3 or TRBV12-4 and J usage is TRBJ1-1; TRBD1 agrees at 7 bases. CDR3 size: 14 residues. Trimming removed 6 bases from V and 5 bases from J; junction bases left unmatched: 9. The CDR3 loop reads CASSLGGGYTEAFF. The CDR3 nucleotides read TGTGCCAGCAGCCTGGGAGGGGGCTATACTGAAGCTTTCTTT.

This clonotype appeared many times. This chain's CDR3 is CSVEEVTHRQYF. CDR3 DNA sequence: TGCAGCGTTGAAGAAGTAACCCACCGTCAGTACTTC. The rearrangement links TRBV29-1 to TRBJ2-7; D remains ambiguous. Germline V CDR1 and CDR2: SQVTM, ANQGSEA. The CDR3 runs to 12 residues. V lost 0 bases and J 10 bases, leaving 13 bases between the germline ends.

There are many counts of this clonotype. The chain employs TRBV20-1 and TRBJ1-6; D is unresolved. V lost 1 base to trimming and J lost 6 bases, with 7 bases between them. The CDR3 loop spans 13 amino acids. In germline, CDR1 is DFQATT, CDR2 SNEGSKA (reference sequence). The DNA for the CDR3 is TGCAGTGCTAGAGTACAGTCTAATTCACCCCTCCACTTT. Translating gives CSARVQSNSPLHF.

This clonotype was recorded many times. The CDR3 region has the DNA TGCGCCAGCAGCTTGGTTGGTGGAATGGGGGTGGCAGATACGCAGTATTTT. Residues: CASSLVGGMGVADTQYF. The chain is built from TRBV5-1 and TRBJ2-3; the D gene could be TRBD1 or TRBD2 (5 bases each). V was clipped by 0 bases and J by 4 bases, with 18 bases between them. The CDR3 extends over 17 amino acids. CDR1 is SGHRS and CDR2 is YFSETQ in the germline V gene.

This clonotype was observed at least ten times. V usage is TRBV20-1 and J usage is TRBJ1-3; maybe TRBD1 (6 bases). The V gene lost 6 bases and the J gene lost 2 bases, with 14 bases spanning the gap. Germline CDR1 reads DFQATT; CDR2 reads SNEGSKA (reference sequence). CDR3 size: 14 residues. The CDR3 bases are TGCAGTGCCGCTAACAGGGAAGCTGGAAACACCATATATTTT. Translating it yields CSAANREAGNTIYF.

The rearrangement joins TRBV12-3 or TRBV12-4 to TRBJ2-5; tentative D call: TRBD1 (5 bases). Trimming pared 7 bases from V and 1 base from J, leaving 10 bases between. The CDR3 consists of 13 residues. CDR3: CASTWTPQETQYF. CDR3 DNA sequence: TGTGCCAGCACCTGGACACCCCAAGAGACCCAGTACTTC.

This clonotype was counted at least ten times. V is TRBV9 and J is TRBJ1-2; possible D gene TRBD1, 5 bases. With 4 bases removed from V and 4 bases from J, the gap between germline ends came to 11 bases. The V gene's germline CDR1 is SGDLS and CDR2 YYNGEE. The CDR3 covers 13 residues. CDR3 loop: CASSPDTTYGYTF. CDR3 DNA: TGTGCCAGCAGCCCGGACACGACCTATGGCTACACCTTC.

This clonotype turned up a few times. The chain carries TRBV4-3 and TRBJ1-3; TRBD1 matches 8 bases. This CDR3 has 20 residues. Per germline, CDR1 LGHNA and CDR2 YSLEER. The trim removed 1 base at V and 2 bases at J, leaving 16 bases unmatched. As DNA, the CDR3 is TGCGCCAGCAGCCAAGTCGTGACAGGGGCCTCTACTGCTACTGGAAACACCATATATTTT. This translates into CASSQVVTGASTATGNTIYF.

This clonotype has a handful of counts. The CDR3 sequence: CASSQETSGGARSQYF. CDR3 in DNA: TGCGCCAGCAGCCAAGAAACTAGCGGGGGGGCGCGGTCGCAGTATTTT. The rearrangement links TRBV4-3 to TRBJ2-3; 13 bases fit TRBD2. Unmatched junction bases numbered 7, after V lost 0 bases and J lost 10 bases. Germline CDR1 and CDR2: LGHNA and YSLEER. This CDR3 spans 16 amino acids.

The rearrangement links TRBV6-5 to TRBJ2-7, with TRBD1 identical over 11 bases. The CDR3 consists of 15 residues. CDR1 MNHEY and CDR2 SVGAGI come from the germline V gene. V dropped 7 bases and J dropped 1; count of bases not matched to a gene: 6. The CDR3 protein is CASTRTGGLSYEQYF. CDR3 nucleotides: TGTGCCAGCACCCGGACAGGGGGCCTTTCCTACGAGCAGTACTTC.

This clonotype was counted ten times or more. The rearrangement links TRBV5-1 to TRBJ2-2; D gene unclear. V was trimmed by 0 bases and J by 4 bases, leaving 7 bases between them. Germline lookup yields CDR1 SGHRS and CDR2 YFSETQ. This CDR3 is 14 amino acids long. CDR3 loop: CASSLDRTTGELFF. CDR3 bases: TGCGCCAGCAGCTTGGACAGAACCACCGGGGAGCTGTTTTTT.

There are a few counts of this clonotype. CDR3 protein: CASTWTSGVEQYV. CDR3 DNA: TGTGCCAGCACTTGGACTAGCGGGGTCGAGCAGTACGTC. The genes are TRBV2 and TRBJ2-7; 12 bases agree with TRBD2. There are 13 residues in the CDR3. V gave up 7 bases and J gave up 6 bases; unmatched junction bases: 4. Per the germline V gene, CDR1 is SNHLY and CDR2 is FYNNEI.

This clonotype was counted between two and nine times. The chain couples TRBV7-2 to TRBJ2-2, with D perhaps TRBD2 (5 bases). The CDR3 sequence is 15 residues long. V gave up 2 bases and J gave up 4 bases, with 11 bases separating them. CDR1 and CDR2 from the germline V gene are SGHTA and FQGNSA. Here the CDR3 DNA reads TGTGCCAGCAGCTTAATGGAGGTCGGCACCGGGGAGCTGTTTTTT. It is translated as CASSLMEVGTGELFF.

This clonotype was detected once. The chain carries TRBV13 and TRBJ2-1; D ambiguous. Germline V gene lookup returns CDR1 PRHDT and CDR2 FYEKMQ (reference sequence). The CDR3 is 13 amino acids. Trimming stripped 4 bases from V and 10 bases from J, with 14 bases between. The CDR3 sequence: CASSSGLVWEQFF. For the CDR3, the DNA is TGTGCCAGCAGCTCGGGCCTGGTATGGGAGCAGTTCTTC.

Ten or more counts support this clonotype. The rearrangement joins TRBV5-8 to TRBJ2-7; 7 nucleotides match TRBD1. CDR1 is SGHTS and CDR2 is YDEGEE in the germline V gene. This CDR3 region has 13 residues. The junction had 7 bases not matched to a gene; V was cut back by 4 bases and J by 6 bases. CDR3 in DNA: TGTGCCAGCAGCATAACACAGGGGATCGAGCAGTACTTC. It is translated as CASSITQGIEQYF.

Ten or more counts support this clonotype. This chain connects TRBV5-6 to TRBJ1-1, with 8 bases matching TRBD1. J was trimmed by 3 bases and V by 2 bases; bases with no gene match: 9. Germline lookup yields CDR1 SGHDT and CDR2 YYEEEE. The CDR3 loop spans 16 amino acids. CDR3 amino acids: CASSFGAGGAYTEAFF. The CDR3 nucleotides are TGTGCCAGCAGCTTTGGGGCAGGGGGCGCCTACACTGAAGCTTTCTTT.

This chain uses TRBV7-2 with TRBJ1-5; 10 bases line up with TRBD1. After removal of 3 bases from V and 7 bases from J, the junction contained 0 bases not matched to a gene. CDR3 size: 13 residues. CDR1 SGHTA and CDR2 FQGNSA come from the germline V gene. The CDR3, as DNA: TGTGCCAGCAGCTTGGACAGGGGGCAGCCCCAGCATTTT. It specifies CASSLDRGQPQHF. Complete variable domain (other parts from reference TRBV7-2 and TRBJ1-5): GAGVSQSPSNKVTEKGKDVELRCDPISGHTALYWYRQSLGQGLEFLIYFQGNSAPDKSGLPSDRFSAERTGGSVSTLTIQRTQQEDSAVYLCASSLDRGQPQHFGDGTRLSIL.

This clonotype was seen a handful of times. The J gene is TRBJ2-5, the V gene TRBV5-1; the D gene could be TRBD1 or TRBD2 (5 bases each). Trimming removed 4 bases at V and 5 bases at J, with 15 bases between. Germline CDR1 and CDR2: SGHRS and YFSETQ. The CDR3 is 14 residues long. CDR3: CASSPGTPRETQYF. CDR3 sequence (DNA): TGCGCCAGCAGCCCGGGGACCCCAAGGGAGACCCAGTACTTC.

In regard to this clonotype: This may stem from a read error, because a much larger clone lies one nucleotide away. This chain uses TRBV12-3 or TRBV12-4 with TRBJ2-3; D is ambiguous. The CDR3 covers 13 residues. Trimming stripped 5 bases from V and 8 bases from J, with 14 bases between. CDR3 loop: CASSPHRRPTQYF. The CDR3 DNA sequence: TGTGCCAGCAGTCCCCACCGCCGGCCTACGCAGTATTTT.

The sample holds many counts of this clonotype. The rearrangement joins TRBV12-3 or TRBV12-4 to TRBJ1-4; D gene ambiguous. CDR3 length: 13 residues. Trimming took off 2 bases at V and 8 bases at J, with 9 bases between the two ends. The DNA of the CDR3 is TGTGCCAGCAGTTTACATGGGAGCGAAAAACTGTTTTTT. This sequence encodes CASSLHGSEKLFF.

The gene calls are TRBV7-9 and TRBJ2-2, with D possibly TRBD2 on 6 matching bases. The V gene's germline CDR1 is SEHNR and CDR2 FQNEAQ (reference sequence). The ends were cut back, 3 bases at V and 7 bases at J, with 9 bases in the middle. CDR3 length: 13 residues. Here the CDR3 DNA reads TGTGCCAGCAGCTTCGGGGGTTACGGGGAGCTGTTTTTT. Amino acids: CASSFGGYGELFF.

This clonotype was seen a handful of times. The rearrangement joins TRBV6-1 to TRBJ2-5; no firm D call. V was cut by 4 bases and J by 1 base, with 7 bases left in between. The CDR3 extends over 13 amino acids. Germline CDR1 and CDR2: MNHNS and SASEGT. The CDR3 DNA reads TGTGCCAGCAGTGCATTGATCCAAGAGACCCAGTACTTC. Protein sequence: CASSALIQETQYF.

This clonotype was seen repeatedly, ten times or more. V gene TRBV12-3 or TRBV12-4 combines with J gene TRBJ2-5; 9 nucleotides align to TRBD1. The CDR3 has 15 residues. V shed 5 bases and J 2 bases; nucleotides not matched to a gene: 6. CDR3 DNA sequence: TGTGCCAGCAGTCCCCGGGACAGGGCACAAGAGACCCAGTACTTC. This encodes CASSPRDRAQETQYF.

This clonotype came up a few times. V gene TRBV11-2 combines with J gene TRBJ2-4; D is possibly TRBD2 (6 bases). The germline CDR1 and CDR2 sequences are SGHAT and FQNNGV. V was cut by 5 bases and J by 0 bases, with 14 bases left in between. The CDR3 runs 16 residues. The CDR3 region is CASSLRTNLAKNIQYF. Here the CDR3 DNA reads TGTGCCAGCAGCCTCCGGACTAACCTAGCCAAAAACATTCAGTACTTC.

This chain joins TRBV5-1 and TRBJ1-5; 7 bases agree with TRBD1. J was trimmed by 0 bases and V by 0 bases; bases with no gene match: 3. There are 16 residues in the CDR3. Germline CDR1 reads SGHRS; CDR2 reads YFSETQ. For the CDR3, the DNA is TGCGCCAGCAGCTTGGGGGACAGTCATAGCAATCAGCCCCAGCATTTT. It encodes CASSLGDSHSNQPQHF.

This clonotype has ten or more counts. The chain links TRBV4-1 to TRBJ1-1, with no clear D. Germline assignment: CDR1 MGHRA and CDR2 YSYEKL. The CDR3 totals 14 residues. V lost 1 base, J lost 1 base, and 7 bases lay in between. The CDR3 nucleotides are TGCGCCAGCAGCCAAGCGGCCAGGAACACTGAAGCTTTCTTT. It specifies CASSQAARNTEAFF.

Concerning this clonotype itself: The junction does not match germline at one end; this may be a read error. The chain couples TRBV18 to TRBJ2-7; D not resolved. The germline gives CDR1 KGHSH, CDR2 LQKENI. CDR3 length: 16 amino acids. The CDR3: CARSPPGWVETYEQYF. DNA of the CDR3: TGTGCCCGCTCACCTCCCGGATGGGTAGAAACCTACGAGCAGTACTTC.

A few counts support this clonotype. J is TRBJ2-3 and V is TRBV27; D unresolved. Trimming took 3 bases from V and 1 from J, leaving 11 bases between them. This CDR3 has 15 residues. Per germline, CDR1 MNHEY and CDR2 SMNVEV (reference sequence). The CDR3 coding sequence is TGTGCCAGCAGTTTTATGTGGGCGGGCACAGATACGCAGTATTTT. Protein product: CASSFMWAGTDTQYF.

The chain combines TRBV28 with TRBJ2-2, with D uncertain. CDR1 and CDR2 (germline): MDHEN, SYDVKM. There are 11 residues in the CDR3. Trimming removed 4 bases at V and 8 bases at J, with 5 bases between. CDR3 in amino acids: CASSYRGELFF. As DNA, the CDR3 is TGTGCCAGCAGTTATCGGGGGGAGCTGTTTTTT.